Shown below are 5 T cell receptor beta chains from a single sample sequenced in a study of T-cell memory formation after mild COVID-19. Using its own MiXCR run on the 5' RACE reads, TCRdb lists one record per CDR3 protein. The repertoire has almost 550,000 distinct CDR3 sequences, just over 20% of them found once; the top ten carry around 13%. Material: PBMCs or a T cell subset sorted from them (not recorded which). These receptors were obtained from an adult woman who had mild COVID-19 (a few samples of this study predate the infection). Cell type and time point are not known.

The rearrangement joins TRBV18 to TRBJ2-1; the match to TRBD2 covers 7 bases. The CDR3 is made up of 15 amino acids. V lost 2 bases, J lost 6 bases, and 7 bases stayed unmatched. CDR1 and CDR2 (germline): KGHSH, LQKENI. CDR3 DNA sequence: TGTGCCAGCTCACCATCCGGGAGGCTTGGCAATGAGCAGTTCTTC. Translating it yields CASSPSGRLGNEQFF.

V is TRBV20-1 and J is TRBJ1-5; D not certain. The germline gives CDR1 DFQATT, CDR2 SNEGSKA (reference sequence). The CDR3 runs 15 residues. V shed 6 bases and J shed 1 base, with 16 bases lying between them. DNA for the CDR3: TGCAGTGCCCTCCCTTTTTTTGACAGCAATCAGCCCCAGCATTTT. It is translated as CSALPFFDSNQPQHF.

V gene TRBV7-9 combines with J gene TRBJ2-3; D could derive from TRBD1 or TRBD2 (5 bases each). V lost 4 bases and J lost 0, with 17 bases in between. The germline gives CDR1 SEHNR, CDR2 FQNEAQ (reference sequence). The CDR3 is made up of 17 amino acids. The CDR3 DNA sequence: TGTGCCAGCAGCTCACCACTCCAGGGAGCTAGCACAGATACGCAGTATTTT. Translation gives CASSSPLQGASTDTQYF.

The V call is TRBV23-1, the J call TRBJ2-1; D is perhaps TRBD1 or TRBD2 (5 bases each). TRBV23-1 falls under the ORF class, with uncertain function. V was shortened by 1 base and J by 9 bases, with 10 bases between the two germline ends. The CDR3 runs to 13 residues. The CDR3 reads CASSQWGWSEQFF. The DNA for the CDR3 is TGCGCCAGCAGTCAATGGGGGTGGAGTGAGCAGTTCTTC.

The sample holds a few counts of this clonotype. The chain has TRBV6-4 and TRBJ1-1; no definite D call. Trimming cost V 4 bases and J 0 bases, with 12 bases left between them. Germline V CDR1 and CDR2: MRHNA, SNTAGT. There are 15 residues in the CDR3. CDR3 coding DNA: TGTGCCAGCAGTGCCTCGGCACACATGAACACTGAAGCTTTCTTT. It encodes CASSASAHMNTEAFF.